One sample yielded the 5 T cell receptor beta chains listed below, sequenced in a study of T cell repertoires in cytomegalovirus infection. TCRdb reanalysed the reads using MiXCR and keeps one entry per CDR3 protein. Seen here are 310,000 or so distinct CDR3 sequences, roughly 17% observed once, and the top ten hold 9.5% to 15%. Sequenced sample: PBMCs. The source of these receptors is a human donor in good health (CMV status not recorded). Some clones in this sample may be carry-over from other donors' samples.

This clonotype occurred many times. This chain connects TRBV12-3 or TRBV12-4 to TRBJ2-1, with 10 bases identical to TRBD1. The ends lost 6 bases at V and 4 bases at J; junction bases unmatched: 6. This CDR3 region has 15 residues. The CDR3 coding sequence is TGTGCCAGCAGCGAAATGGGACAGGGGTACAATGAGCAGTTCTTC. It specifies CASSEMGQGYNEQFF.

This clonotype has at least ten counts. The chain couples TRBV2 to TRBJ2-1; D unclear. Germline V gene sequence: CDR1 SNHLY, CDR2 FYNNEI. The CDR3 totals 15 residues. Trimming pared 2 bases from V and 0 bases from J, leaving 8 bases between. The CDR3 nucleotides are TGTGCCAGCAGTGAACGGGCGAGCTCCTACAATGAGCAGTTCTTC. The encoded protein is CASSERASSYNEQFF.

This clonotype has a count of ten or more. This chain links TRBV12-3 or TRBV12-4 with TRBJ2-4; the match to TRBD2 covers 11 bases. V trimming: 4 bases; J trimming: 0 bases; junction bases outside the gene matches: 11. The CDR3 runs to 19 residues. The CDR3 reads CASSSTGTSGTLAKNIQYF. The CDR3 DNA reads as TGTGCCAGCAGTTCGACCGGGACTAGCGGTACCTTAGCCAAAAACATTCAGTACTTC.

This clonotype was seen a few times. The J gene is TRBJ2-7, the V gene TRBV28, with 10 bases identical to TRBD1. With V trimmed by 7 bases and J by 2 bases, 5 bases remained unmatched. CDR1 and CDR2 (germline): MDHEN, SYDVKM. The CDR3 length is 14 residues. The CDR3 sequence is CASIKGQGAYEQYF. CDR3 coding DNA: TGTGCCAGCATCAAAGGACAGGGGGCCTACGAGCAGTACTTC.

The rearrangement joins TRBV12-3 or TRBV12-4 to TRBJ2-2; D call uncertain. The CDR3 extends over 13 amino acids. V lost 7 bases and J lost 1, with 7 bases in between. The CDR3 here is CASTLGNTGELFF. The CDR3 DNA sequence: TGTGCCAGCACCTTGGGGAACACCGGGGAGCTGTTTTTT.